This is a list of T cell receptor beta chains from one sample in a study of blood T cell repertoires in COVID-19. Measured with immunoSEQ multiplex PCR; TCRdb has only the in-frame clones, and not every one. The sample lists 60,000 to 75,000 clones; about 89% were seen once. Sequenced sample: peripheral blood. The origin of the receptors is an older woman with acute or convalescent COVID-19. Each CDR3 is given with its conserved first and last residue. D genes are given only for firm matches. Expanded clones get a size class; other rows say once, few or many, or leave the size out.

v_call: TRBV6-5
clone_size: NA
j_call: TRBJ2-7
d_call: TRBD1
cdr3_nt: TGTGCCAGCAGTTCGACAGGGGGTGGTAACGAGCAGTACTTC
cdr3_aa: CASSSTGGGNEQYF

v_call: TRBV15
clone_size: NA
j_call: TRBJ2-3
d_call: TRBD1
cdr3_nt: TGTGCCACCGACGAGGGGGCGACCGATACGCAGTATTTT
cdr3_aa: CATDEGATDTQYF

v_call: TRBV19
clone_size: NA
j_call: TRBJ1-6
d_call: NA
cdr3_nt: TGTGCCAGTAGAGCGTTAGCAAATTCACCCCTCCACTTT
cdr3_aa: CASRALANSPLHF

v_call: TRBV2
clone_size: NA
j_call: TRBJ1-6
d_call: NA
cdr3_nt: TGTGCCAGCAGTGAAGCGCGTCAGGGCAATTCACCCCTCCACTTT
cdr3_aa: CASSEARQGNSPLHF

v_call: TRBV29-1
clone_size: NA
j_call: TRBJ2-7
d_call: TRBD1
cdr3_nt: TGCAGCGTTGAATTAGGGGGCCACGAGCAGTACTTC
cdr3_aa: CSVELGGHEQYF

v_call: TRBV7-2
clone_size: once
j_call: TRBJ1-5
d_call: TRBD1
cdr3_nt: TGTGCCAGCAGCGGAGGACAGGGGGCTGGGCAGCCCCAGCATTTT
cdr3_aa: CASSGGQGAGQPQHF

v_call: TRBV7-6
clone_size: NA
j_call: TRBJ2-1
d_call: NA
cdr3_nt: TGTGCCAGCAGCGTCAGTCAGCTGAGCGGGTATGAGCAGTTCTTC
cdr3_aa: CASSVSQLSGYEQFF

v_call: TRBV12-3/TRBV12-4
clone_size: NA
j_call: TRBJ1-2
d_call: TRBD1
cdr3_nt: TGTGCCAGCAGTTCAGACAGGGTTGGCTACACCTTC
cdr3_aa: CASSSDRVGYTF

v_call: TRBV5-8
clone_size: NA
j_call: TRBJ1-4
d_call: NA
cdr3_nt: TGTGCCAGCAGCTTGCGTGCAACTAATGAAAAACTGTTTTTT
cdr3_aa: CASSLRATNEKLFF

v_call: TRBV29-1
clone_size: NA
j_call: TRBJ2-7
d_call: NA
cdr3_nt: TGCAGCGTTGAAGGAGACTCCTACGAGCAGTACTTC
cdr3_aa: CSVEGDSYEQYF

v_call: TRBV30
clone_size: NA
j_call: TRBJ1-1
d_call: NA
cdr3_nt: TGTGCCTGGACCCTAGAGGATCATGAAGCTTTCTTT
cdr3_aa: CAWTLEDHEAFF

v_call: TRBV28
clone_size: NA
j_call: TRBJ1-5
d_call: NA
cdr3_nt: TGTGCCAGCAGTTTAACTTTTGGTCCGATCAATCAGCCCCAGCATTTT
cdr3_aa: CASSLTFGPINQPQHF

v_call: TRBV3-1/TRBV3-2
clone_size: NA
j_call: TRBJ1-1
d_call: TRBD1
cdr3_nt: TGTGCCAGCAGCCAAGATAAAAGGAGGACAGGGCCTGAAGCTTTCTTT
cdr3_aa: CASSQDKRRTGPEAFF

v_call: TRBV6-5
clone_size: NA
j_call: TRBJ2-7
d_call: TRBD1
cdr3_nt: TGTGCCAGCCTACCCACAGGGGCTACCTCCTACGAGCAGTACTTC
cdr3_aa: CASLPTGATSYEQYF

v_call: TRBV5-4
clone_size: NA
j_call: TRBJ2-1
d_call: TRBD2
cdr3_nt: TGTGCCAGCAGCTTCGGGGGGATCTCCTACAATGAGCAGTTCTTC
cdr3_aa: CASSFGGISYNEQFF

v_call: TRBV11-2
clone_size: NA
j_call: TRBJ1-1
d_call: NA
cdr3_nt: TGTGCCAGCAGTTCTTACACAGGGAGAAACGCTGAAGCTTTCTTT
cdr3_aa: CASSSYTGRNAEAFF

v_call: TRBV9
clone_size: NA
j_call: TRBJ2-5
d_call: TRBD2
cdr3_nt: TGTGCCAGCAGCGCGCCTAGCGGGGGGATTGAGACCCAGTACTTC
cdr3_aa: CASSAPSGGIETQYF